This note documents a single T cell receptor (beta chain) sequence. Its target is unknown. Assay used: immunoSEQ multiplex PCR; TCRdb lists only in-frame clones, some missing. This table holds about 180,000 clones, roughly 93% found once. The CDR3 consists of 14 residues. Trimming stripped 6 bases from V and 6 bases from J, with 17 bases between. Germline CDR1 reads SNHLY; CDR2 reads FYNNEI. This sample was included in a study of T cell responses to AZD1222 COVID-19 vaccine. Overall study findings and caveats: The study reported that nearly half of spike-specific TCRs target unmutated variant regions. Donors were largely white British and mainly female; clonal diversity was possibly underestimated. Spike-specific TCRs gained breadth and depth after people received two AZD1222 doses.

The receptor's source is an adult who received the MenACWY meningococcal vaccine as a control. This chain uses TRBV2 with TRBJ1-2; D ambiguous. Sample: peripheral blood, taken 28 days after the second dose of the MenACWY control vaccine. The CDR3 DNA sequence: TGTGCCAGCAGCCCGCTCAGCCTAGTAAATGGCTACACCTTC. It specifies CASSPLSLVNGYTF.